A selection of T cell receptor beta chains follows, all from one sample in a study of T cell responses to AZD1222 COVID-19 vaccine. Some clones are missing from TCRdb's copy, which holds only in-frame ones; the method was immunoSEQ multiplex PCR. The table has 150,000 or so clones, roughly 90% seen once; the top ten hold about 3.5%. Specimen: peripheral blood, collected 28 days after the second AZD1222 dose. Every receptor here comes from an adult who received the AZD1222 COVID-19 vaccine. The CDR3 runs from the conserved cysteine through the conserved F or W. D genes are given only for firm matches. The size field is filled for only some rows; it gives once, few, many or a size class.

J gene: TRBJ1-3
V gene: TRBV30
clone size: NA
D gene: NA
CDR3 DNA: TGTGCCTGGCTCCCTCGGGGAGCTGGAAACACCATATATTTT
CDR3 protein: CAWLPRGAGNTIYF

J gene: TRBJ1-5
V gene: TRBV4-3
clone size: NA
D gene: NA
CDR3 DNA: TGCGCCAGCAGCCTTGACAGCAACAATCAGCCCCAGCATTTT
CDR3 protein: CASSLDSNNQPQHF

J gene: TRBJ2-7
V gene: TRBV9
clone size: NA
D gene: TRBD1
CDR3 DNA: TGTGCCAGCAGCGCAGGACAGGGGGCTGTCTACGAGCAGTACTTC
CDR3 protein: CASSAGQGAVYEQYF

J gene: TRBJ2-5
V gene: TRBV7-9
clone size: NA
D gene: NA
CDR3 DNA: TGTGCCAGCAGCTTAGGTAGGGGAGAGACCCAGTACTTC
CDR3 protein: CASSLGRGETQYF

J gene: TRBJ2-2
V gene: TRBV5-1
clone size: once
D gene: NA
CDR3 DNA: TGCGCCAGCAGCTTCAAGGCAGGACAACCTGCGACCACCGGGGAGCTGTTTTTT
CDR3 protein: CASSFKAGQPATTGELFF

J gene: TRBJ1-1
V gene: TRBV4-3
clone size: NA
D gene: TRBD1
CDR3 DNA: TGCGCCAGCAGCCTTACGGGACAGCGGAACACTGAAGCTTTCTTT
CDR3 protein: CASSLTGQRNTEAFF

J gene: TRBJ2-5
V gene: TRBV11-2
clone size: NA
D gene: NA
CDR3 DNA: TGTGCCAGCAGATCCCCGGGGAGGTCCAGGGAGACCCAGTACTTC
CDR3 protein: CASRSPGRSRETQYF

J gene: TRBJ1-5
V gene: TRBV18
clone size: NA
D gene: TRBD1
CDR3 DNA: TGTGCCAGCTCACTCCAACAGGGGAATAGCAATCAGCCCCAGCATTTT
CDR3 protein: CASSLQQGNSNQPQHF

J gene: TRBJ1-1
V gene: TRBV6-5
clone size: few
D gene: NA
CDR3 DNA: TGTGCCAGCAGTTCAGGCTTGTGGACTGAAGCTTTCTTT
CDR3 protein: CASSSGLWTEAFF

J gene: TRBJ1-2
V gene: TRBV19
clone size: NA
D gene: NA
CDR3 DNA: TGTGCCAGTAGTTACCAGCACTATGGCTACACCTTC
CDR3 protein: CASSYQHYGYTF

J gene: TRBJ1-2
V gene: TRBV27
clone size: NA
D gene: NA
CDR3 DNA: TGTGCCAGCAGTTTATCGGGGGGGGTTTACTATGGCTACACCTTC
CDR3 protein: CASSLSGGVYYGYTF

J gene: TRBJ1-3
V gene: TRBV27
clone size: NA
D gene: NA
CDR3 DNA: TGTGCCAGCACCGCAGGGACATTGGAAGGAAACACCATATATTTT
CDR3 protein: CASTAGTLEGNTIYF

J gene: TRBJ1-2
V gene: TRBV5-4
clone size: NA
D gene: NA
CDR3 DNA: TGTGCCAGCAGCTTTGGAAATAACTATGGCTACACCTTC
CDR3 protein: CASSFGNNYGYTF

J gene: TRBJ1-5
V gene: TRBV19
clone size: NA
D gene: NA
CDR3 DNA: TGTGCCAGTAGTATTAACAGGCCGGGGAGGCAGCCCCAGCATTTT
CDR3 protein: CASSINRPGRQPQHF

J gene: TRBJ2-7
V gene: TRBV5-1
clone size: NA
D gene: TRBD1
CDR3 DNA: TGCGCCAGCAGCTTAATGACAGGGGGCTACGAGCAGTACTTC
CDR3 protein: CASSLMTGGYEQYF

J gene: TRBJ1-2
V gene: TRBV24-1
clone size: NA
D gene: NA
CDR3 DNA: TGTGCCACCAGTGATTCGTTGGGCTCTTGGGGTTATGGCTACACCTTC
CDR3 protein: CATSDSLGSWGYGYTF

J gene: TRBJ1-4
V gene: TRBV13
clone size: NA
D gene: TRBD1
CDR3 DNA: TGTGCCAGCAGCTTTTGGACAGGGGCGGAAAAACTGTTTTTT
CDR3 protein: CASSFWTGAEKLFF

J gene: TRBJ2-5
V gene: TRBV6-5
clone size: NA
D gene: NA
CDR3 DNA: TGTGCCAGCAGTCCCCTCCCCGGGTTGGGGGAGACCCAGTACTTC
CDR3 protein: CASSPLPGLGETQYF

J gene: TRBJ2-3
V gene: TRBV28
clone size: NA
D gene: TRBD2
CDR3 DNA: TGTGCCAGCAGTCCTCCGGGGGGGGCCCCGACTTCCACAGATACGCAGTATTTT
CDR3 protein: CASSPPGGAPTSTDTQYF

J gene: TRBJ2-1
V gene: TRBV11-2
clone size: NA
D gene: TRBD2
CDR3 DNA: TGTGCCAGCAGCTGGTGGGAGGGGAATGATGAGCAGTTCTTC
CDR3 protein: CASSWWEGNDEQFF

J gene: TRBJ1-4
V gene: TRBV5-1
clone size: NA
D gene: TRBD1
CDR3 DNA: TGCGCCAGCAGCTTGAGTACAGGGGAGGAAAAACTGTTTTTT
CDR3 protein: CASSLSTGEEKLFF

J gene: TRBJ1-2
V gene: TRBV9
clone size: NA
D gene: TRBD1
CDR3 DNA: TGTGCCAGCAGCGTAACCGGGACAGGGGATTTCGGCTATGGCTACACCTTC
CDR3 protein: CASSVTGTGDFGYGYTF

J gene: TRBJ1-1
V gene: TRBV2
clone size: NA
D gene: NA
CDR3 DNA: TGTGCCAGCAGGGGCCAGAACACTGAAGCTTTCTTT
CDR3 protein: CASRGQNTEAFF

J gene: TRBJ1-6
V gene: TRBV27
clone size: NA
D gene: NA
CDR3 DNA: TGTGCCAGCAGTCCCCGGACGAGGGACTCTAATTCACCCCTCCACTTT
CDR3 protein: CASSPRTRDSNSPLHF

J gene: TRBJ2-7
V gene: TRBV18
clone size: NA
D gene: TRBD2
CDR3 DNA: TGTGCCAGCTCACAAGATCCGGGACTAGCGGGAGGGCTGGGGTACGAGCAGTACTTC
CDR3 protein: CASSQDPGLAGGLGYEQYF

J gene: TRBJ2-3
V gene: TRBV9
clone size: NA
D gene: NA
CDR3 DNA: TGTGCCAGCAGCGTAGCGGGAGTGACAGATACGCAGTATTTT
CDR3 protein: CASSVAGVTDTQYF

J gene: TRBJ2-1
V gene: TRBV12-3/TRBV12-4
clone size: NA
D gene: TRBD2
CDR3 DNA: TGTGCCAGCAGTACCCAACTAGCGGGAGGACCCTTCTTC
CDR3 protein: CASSTQLAGGPFF

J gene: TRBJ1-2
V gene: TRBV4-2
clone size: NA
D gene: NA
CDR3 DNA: TGTGCCAGCAGCCAAGATCCGAGGGGCAACTATGGCTACACCTTC
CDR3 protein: CASSQDPRGNYGYTF

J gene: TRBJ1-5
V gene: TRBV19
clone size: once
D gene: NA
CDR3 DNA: TGTGCCAGTAGTATTGGACAGAGCAATCAGCCCCAGCATTTT
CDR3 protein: CASSIGQSNQPQHF

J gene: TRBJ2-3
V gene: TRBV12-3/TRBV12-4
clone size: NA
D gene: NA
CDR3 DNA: TGTGCCAGCAGAAACGGACAGACAGATACGCAGTATTTT
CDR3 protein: CASRNGQTDTQYF

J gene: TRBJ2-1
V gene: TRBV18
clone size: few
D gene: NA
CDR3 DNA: TGTGCCAGCTCACCAGCTCTAGGGGGAAAAGGGTACAATGAGCAGTTCTTC
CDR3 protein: CASSPALGGKGYNEQFF

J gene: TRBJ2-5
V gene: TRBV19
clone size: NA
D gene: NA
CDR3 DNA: TGTGCCAGTAGTATAGGTCCAGGGTCTCAAGAGACCCAGTACTTC
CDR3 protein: CASSIGPGSQETQYF

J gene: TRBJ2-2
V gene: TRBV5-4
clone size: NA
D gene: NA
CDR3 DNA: TGTGCCAGCAGCTTGGGGCAGCCTTTAGGGACCGGGGAGCTGTTTTTT
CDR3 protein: CASSLGQPLGTGELFF

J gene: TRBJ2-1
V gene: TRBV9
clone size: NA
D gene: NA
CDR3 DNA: TGTGCCAGCAGCGGAAGGGGGAGGAATGAGCAGTTCTTC
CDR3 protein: CASSGRGRNEQFF

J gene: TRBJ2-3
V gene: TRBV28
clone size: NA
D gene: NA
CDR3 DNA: TGTGCCAGCAGCACAGGGAGCAATACGCAGTATTTT
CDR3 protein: CASSTGSNTQYF

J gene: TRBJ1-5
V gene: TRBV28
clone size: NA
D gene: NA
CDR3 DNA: TGTGCCAGCAGTTTCAGGTCTTGGCGGGCTCAGCCCCAGCATTTT
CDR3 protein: CASSFRSWRAQPQHF

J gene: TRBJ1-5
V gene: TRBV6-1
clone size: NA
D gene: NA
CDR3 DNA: TGTGCCAGCAGTGATCACGGGGGAGTTAGCAATCAGCCCCAGCATTTT
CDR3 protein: CASSDHGGVSNQPQHF

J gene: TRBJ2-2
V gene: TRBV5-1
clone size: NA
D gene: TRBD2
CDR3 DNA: TGCGCCAGCAGACTAGCGGGAGGACGGACCGGGGAGCTGTTTTTT
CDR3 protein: CASRLAGGRTGELFF

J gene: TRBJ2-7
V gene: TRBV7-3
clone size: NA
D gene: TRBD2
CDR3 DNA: TGTGCCAGCAGCCAAGGGGGAGCGGGAGAGAGTCTGAGGGTCGAGCAGTACTTC
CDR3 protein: CASSQGGAGESLRVEQYF

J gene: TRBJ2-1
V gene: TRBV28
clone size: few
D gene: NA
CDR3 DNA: TGTGCCAGCAGCCAACTCCGAAGGAGTGAGCAGTTCTTC
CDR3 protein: CASSQLRRSEQFF

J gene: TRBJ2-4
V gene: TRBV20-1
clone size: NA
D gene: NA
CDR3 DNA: TGCAGTGCTAGTCTACCTTCACGGAACATTCAGTACTTC
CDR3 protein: CSASLPSRNIQYF

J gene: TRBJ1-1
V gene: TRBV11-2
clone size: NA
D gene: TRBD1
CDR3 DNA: TGTGCCAGCAGCGAAACAGGGACAGACCTTGAAGCTTTCTTT
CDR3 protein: CASSETGTDLEAFF

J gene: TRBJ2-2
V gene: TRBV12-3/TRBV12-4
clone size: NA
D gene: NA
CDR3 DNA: TGTGCCAGCAGTTTAGCCCCAACCGGGGAGCTGTTTTTT
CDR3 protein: CASSLAPTGELFF

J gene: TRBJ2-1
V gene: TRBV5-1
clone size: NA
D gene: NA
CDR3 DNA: TGCGCCAGCAGCCTGCCTTCCTACAATGAGCAGTTCTTC
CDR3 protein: CASSLPSYNEQFF

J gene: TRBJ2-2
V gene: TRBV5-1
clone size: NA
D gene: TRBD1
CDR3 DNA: TGCGCCAGCAGCTTGACACAGGGGGACACCGGGGAGCTGTTTTTT
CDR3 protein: CASSLTQGDTGELFF

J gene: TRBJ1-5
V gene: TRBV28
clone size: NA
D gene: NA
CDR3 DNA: TGTGCCAGCAGCACGGACGGATTTAGCAATCAGCCCCAGCATTTT
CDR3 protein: CASSTDGFSNQPQHF

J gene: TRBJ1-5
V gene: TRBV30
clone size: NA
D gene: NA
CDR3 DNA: TGTGCCTGGAGTGACAGGAATCAGCCCCAGCATTTT
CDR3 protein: CAWSDRNQPQHF

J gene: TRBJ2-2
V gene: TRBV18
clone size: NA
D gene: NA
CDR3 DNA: TGTGCCAGCTCACCGAGGACCGTCCTTCAGGACACCGGGGAGCTGTTTTTT
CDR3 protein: CASSPRTVLQDTGELFF

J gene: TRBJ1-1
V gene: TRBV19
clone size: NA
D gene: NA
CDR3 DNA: TGTGCCAGTAGTATCCAAACCGAGAACACTGAAGCTTTCTTT
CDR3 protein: CASSIQTENTEAFF

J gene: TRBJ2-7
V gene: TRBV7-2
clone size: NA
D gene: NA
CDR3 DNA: TGTGCCAGCAGCCGGTGGGGCGAGCAGTACTTC
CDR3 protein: CASSRWGEQYF

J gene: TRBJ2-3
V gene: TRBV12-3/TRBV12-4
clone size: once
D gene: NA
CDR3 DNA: TGTGCCAGCAGTTCTTCTACAGATACGCAGTATTTT
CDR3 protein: CASSSSTDTQYF

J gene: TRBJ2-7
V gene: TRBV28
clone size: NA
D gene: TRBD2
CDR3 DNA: TGTGCCAGCAGTTTGAGCGGGAGCCCCTCCTACGAGCAGTACTTC
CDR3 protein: CASSLSGSPSYEQYF

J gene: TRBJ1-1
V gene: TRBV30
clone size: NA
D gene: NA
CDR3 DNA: TGTGCCTGGAGGAGGATGGGTGAAGCTTTCTTT
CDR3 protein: CAWRRMGEAFF

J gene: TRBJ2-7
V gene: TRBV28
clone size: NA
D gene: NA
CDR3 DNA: TGTGCCAGCAGTTTTATAGGAACCGAAGTGACGACCCATAACGACGAGCAGTACTTC
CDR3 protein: CASSFIGTEVTTHNDEQYF